This TCR beta chain originates from a study of blood T cell repertoires in COVID-19. Study background: Italy, Spain and the United States were the sources of the convalescent and acute COVID-19 samples. The analysed material was cDNA or gDNA that came from T cells, B-cell-depleted T cells, or PBMCs.

The CDR3 runs 13 residues. Germline CDR1 reads SGHRS; CDR2 reads YFSETQ. Losses at the gene ends were 2 bases for V and 8 bases for J; bases not matched to a gene: 5. Per the original data handling: Reference gene primer amplification in the assay estimated nucleated cell counts. Data came from immunoSEQ multiplex PCR; TCRdb stores just in-frame clones and leaves some out. V and J calls plus clone size are reproduced from that table; the DNA served to infer D and trimming. Found here are tens of thousands of clones, approximately 88% of them singletons; the top ten hold around 0.43%. The chain couples TRBV5-1 to TRBJ1-2; 8 positions agree with TRBD1. The clonotype originates from a human donor in a cohort sampled during active COVID-19. Sequencing was done on a sample of peripheral blood. In DNA form, the CDR3 reads TGCGCCAGCAGCTTTGACAGGGGTGAGGGCTACACCTTC. Its translation is CASSFDRGEGYTF. The variable domain in full, completed from reference TRBV5-1 and TRBJ1-2, reads KAGVTQTPRYLIKTRGQQVTLSCSPISGHRSVSWYQQTPGQGLQFLFEYFSETQRNKGNFPGRFSGRQFSNSRSEMNVSTLELGDSALYLCASSFDRGEGYTFGSGTRLTVV.